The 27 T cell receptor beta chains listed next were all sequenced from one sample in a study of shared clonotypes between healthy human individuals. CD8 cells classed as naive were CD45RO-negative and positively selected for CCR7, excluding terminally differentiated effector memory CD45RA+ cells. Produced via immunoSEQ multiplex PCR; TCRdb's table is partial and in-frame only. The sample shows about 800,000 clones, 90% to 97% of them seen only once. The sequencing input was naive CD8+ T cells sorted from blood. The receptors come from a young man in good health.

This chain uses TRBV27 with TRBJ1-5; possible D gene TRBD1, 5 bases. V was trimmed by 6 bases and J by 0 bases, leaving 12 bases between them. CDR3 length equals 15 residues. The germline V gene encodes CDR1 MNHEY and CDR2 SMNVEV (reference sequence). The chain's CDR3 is CASRPLDSSNQPQHF. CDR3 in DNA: TGTGCCAGCAGACCCCTAGACAGTAGCAATCAGCCCCAGCATTTT.

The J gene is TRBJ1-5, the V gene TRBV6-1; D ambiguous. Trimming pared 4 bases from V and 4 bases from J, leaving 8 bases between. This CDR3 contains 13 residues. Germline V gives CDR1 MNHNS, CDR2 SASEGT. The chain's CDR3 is CASSVYANQPQHF. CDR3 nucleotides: TGTGCCAGCAGTGTATACGCGAATCAGCCCCAGCATTTT.

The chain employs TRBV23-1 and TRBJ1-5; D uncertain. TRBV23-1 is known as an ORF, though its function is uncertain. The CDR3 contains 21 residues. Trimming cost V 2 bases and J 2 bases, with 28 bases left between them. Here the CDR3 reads CASSQIPFTWQPAACNQPQHF. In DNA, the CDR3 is TGCGCCAGCAGTCAAATACCCTTCACGTGGCAGCCTGCAGCTTGCAATCAGCCCCAGCATTTT.

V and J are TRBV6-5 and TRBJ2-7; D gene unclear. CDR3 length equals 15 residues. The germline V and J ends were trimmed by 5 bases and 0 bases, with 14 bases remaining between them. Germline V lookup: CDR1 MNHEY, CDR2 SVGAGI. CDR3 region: CASSPYFEVSYEQYF. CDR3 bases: TGTGCCAGCAGTCCCTACTTCGAAGTCTCCTACGAGCAGTACTTC.

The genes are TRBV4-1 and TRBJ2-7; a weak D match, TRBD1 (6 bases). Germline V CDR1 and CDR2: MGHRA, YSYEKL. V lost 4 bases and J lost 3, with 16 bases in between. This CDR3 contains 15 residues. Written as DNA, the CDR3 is TGCGCCAGCAGCCCGGGAAAGGACAGCGGCTACGAGCAGTACTTC. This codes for CASSPGKDSGYEQYF.

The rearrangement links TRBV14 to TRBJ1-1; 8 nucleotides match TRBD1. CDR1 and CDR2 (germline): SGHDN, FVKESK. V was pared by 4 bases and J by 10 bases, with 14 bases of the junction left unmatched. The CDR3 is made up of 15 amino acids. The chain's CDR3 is CASSPRQGPTLGAFF. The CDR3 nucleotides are TGTGCCAGCAGCCCACGACAGGGGCCAACCTTGGGAGCTTTCTTT.

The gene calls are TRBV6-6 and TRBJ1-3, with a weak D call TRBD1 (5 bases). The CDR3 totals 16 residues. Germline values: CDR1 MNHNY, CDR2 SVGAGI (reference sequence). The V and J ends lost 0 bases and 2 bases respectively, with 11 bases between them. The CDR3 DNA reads TGTGCCAGCAGTTACTCGATAGAGGGACCTGGAAACACCATATATTTT. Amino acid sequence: CASSYSIEGPGNTIYF.

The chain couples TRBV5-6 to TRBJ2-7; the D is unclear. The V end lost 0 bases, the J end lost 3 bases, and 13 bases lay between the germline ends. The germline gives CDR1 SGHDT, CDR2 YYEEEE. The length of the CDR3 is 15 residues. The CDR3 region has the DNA TGTGCCAGCAGCTTGGTTGTGACATTGGGCTACGAGCAGTACTTC. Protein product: CASSLVVTLGYEQYF.

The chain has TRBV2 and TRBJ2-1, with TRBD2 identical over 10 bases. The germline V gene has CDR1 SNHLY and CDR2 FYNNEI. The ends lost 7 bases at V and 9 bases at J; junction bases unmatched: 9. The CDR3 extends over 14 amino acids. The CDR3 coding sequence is TGTGCCAGCATGACTAGCGGGTTGAGTTTTGAGCAGTTCTTC. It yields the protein CASMTSGLSFEQFF.

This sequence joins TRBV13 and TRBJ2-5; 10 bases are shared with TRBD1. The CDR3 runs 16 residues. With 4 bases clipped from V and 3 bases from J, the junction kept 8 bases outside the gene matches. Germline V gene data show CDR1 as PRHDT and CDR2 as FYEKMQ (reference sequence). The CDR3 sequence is CASSSPTGGIEETQYF. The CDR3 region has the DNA TGTGCCAGCAGCTCGCCGACAGGGGGCATCGAAGAGACCCAGTACTTC.

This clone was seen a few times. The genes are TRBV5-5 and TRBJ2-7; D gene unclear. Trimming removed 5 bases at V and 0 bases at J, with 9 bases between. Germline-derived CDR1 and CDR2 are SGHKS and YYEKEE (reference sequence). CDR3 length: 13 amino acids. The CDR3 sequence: CASRSASSYEQYF. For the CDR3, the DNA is TGTGCCAGCAGGAGTGCCAGCTCCTACGAGCAGTACTTC. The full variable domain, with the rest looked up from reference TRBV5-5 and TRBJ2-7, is DAGVTQSPTHLIKTRGQQVTLRCSPISGHKSVSWYQQVLGQGPQFIFQYYEKEERGRGNFPDRFSARQFPNYSSELNVNALLLGDSALYLCASRSASSYEQYFGPGTRLTVT.

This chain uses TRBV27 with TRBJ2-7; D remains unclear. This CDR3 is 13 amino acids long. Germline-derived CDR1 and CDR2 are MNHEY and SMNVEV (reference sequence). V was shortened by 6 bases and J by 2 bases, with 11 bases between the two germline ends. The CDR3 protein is CASSPGRTYEQYF. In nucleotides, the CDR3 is TGTGCCAGCAGCCCTGGACGGACCTACGAGCAGTACTTC.

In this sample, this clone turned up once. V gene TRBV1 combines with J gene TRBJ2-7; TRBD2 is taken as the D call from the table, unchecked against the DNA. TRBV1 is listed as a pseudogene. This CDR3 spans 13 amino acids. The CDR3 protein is CTPGRVVSYEQYF. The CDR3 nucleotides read TGCACCCCCGGGAGGGTTGTCTCCTACGAGCAGTACTTC.

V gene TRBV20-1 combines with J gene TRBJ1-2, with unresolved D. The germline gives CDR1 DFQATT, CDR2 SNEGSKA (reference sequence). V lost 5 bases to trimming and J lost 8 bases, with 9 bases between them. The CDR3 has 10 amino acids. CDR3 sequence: CSAGIGGYTF. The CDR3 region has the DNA TGCAGTGCTGGGATAGGCGGCTACACCTTC.

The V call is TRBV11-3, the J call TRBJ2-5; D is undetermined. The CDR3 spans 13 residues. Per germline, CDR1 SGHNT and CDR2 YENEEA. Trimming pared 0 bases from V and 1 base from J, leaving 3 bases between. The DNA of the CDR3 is TGTGCCAGCAGCTTAGAGCCCCAAGAGACCCAGTACTTC. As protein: CASSLEPQETQYF.

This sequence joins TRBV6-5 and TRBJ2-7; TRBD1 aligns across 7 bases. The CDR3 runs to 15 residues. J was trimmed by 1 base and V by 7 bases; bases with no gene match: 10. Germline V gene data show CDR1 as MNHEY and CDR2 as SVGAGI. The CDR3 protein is CASTKGQAPSYEQYF. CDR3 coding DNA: TGTGCCAGCACAAAAGGACAGGCCCCATCCTACGAGCAGTACTTC.

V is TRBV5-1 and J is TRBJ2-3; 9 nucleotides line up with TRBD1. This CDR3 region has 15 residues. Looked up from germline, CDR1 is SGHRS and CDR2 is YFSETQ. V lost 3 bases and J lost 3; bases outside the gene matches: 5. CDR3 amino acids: CASSYGDRATDTQYF. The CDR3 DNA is TGCGCCAGCAGCTATGGGGACAGGGCGACAGATACGCAGTATTTT. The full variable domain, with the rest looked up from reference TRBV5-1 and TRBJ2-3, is KAGVTQTPRYLIKTRGQQVTLSCSPISGHRSVSWYQQTPGQGLQFLFEYFSETQRNKGNFPGRFSGRQFSNSRSEMNVSTLELGDSALYLCASSYGDRATDTQYFGPGTRLTVL.

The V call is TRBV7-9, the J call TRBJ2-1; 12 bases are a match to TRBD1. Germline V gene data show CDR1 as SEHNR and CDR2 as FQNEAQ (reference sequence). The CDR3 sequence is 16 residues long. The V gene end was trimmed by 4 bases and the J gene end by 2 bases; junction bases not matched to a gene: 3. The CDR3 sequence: CASSSRDRGPYNEQFF. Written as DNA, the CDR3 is TGTGCCAGCAGCTCCCGGGACAGGGGGCCCTACAATGAGCAGTTCTTC.

The chain's CDR3 is CSVEYNEQFF. The CDR3 DNA reads as TGCAGTGTTGAGTACAATGAGCAGTTCTTC. The rearrangement links TRBV20-1 to TRBJ2-1; D call uncertain. Germline loops: CDR1 DFQATT, CDR2 SNEGSKA (reference sequence). The CDR3 consists of 10 residues. Trimming left V 7 bases short and J 4 bases short, with 5 bases between.

The CDR3 region is CAWSVHSGQPQHF. DNA for the CDR3: TGTGCCTGGAGTGTACATTCAGGACAGCCCCAGCATTTT. The chain carries TRBV30 and TRBJ1-5; D remains unclear. This CDR3 spans 13 amino acids. V was cut by 0 bases and J by 7 bases, with 10 bases left in between. Germline CDR1 reads GTSNPN; CDR2 reads SVGIG (reference sequence). Full variable domain (remainder filled in from reference TRBV30 and TRBJ1-5): SQTIHQWPATLVQPVGSPLSLECTVEGTSNPNLYWYRQAAGRGLQLLFYSVGIGQISSEVPQNLSASRPQDRQFILSSKKLLLSDSGFYLCAWSVHSGQPQHFGDGTRLSIL.

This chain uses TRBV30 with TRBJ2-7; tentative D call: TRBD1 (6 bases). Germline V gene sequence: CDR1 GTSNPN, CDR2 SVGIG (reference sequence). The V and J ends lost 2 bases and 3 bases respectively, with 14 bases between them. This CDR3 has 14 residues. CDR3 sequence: CAWSPGTLHYEQYF. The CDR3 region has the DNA TGTGCCTGGAGTCCCGGGACACTACACTACGAGCAGTACTTC.

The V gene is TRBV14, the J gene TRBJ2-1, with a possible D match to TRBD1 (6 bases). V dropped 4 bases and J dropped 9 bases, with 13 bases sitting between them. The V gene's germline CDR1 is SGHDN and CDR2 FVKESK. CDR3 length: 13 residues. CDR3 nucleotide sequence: TGTGCCAGCAGCCGAACACAGGGAGCTGAGCAGTTCTTC. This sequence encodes CASSRTQGAEQFF.

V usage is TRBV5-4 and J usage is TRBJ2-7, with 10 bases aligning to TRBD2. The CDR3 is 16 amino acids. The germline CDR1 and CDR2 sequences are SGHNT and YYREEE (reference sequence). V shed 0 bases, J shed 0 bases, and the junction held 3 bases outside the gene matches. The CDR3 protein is CASSLAASGSSYEQYF. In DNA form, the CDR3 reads TGTGCCAGCAGCTTGGCGGCTAGCGGGAGCTCCTACGAGCAGTACTTC.

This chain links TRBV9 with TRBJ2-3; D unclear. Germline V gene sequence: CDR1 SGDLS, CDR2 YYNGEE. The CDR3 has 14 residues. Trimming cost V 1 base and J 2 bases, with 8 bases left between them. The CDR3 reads CASSVYANTDTQYF. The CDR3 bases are TGTGCCAGCAGCGTATACGCAAACACAGATACGCAGTATTTT.

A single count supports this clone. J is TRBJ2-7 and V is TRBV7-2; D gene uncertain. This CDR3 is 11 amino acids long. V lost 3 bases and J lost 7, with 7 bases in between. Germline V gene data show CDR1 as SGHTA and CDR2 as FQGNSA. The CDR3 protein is CASSFGWEQYF. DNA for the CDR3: TGTGCCAGCAGCTTCGGGTGGGAGCAGTACTTC.

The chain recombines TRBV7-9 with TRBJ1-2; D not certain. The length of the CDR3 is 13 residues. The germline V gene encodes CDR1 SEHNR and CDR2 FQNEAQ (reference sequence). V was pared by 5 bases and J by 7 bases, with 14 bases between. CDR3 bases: TGTGCCAGCAGCCCTTCCCCCCTATTTGGCTACACCTTC. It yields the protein CASSPSPLFGYTF.

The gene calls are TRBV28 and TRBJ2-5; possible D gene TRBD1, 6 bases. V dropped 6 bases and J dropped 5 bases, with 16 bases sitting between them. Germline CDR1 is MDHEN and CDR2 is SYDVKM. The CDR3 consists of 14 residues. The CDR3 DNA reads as TGTGCCAGCAGGAGCAGGGGTTGGGTCGAGACCCAGTACTTC. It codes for CASRSRGWVETQYF.